This TCR beta chain stems from a study of neurological immune-mediated disorders (dated by TCRdb to about 2019). About the investigation overall: Among the roughly 34 multiple sclerosis patients, around 31 had relapsing-remitting MS and 3 had secondary progressive MS. The 95 to 120 TCR-beta libraries covered PBMC samples along with longitudinal samples, technical triplicates, and paired sorted CD4+ and CD8+ T-cell subsets. The study compared peripheral blood TCR-beta repertoires of HTLV-I-associated myelopathy (HAM/TSP) patients, multiple sclerosis patients and healthy controls using UMI-based sequencing. The cohort included approximately 70 subjects: about 15 with HAM/TSP, some 34 with multiple sclerosis, and around 20 healthy controls. Findings and caveats that apply to the study as a whole: In a phylogenetic analysis, the repertoires of 18 out of 34 MS patients fell into a single cluster of related CDR3 sequences, pointing to a possible signature at the repertoire level. Across subjects, expanded clones never shared an identical CDR3 amino acid sequence, which suggests that the TCR-beta repertoires in every group were private. TCR clonal expansion was greatest in HAM/TSP patients and smallest in MS patients, who ranked below even healthy controls. The MS cluster was not associated with any clinical or MRI features, and the authors stated that larger cohorts are needed.

To synthesize cDNA, template-switch 5'RACE was performed with a primer carrying a 10-nucleotide random unique molecular identifier so that each TCR transcript was tagged. Each sequencing run produced over 190 million TCR-beta sequences covering 15-18 subjects. Total RNA was extracted with the RNeasy kit. The KAPA Real-time Library Amplification kit was used to amplify TCR-beta VDJ regions with primers targeting the TCR constant region and the 5'RACE anchor. Sample indexes and Illumina adaptors were added in a first PCR, after which library yield was increased in a second PCR. After Ampure bead purification, the TCR product of roughly 650 bp was size-selected on a 2% E-gel SizeSelection system. Before pooling, libraries had their quality checked on a Bioanalyzer, their concentration measured with Qubit, and their quantity determined with the Kapa Library Quantification kit. An Illumina HiSeq 2500 was used to sequence the libraries paired-end at 2 x 150 bp. To increase sequence diversity, about 23-32% phiX was spiked into each library pool. Per the source publication's procedure: Quality-filtered reads were processed with the UMI-based MiGEC pipeline, and over 80% of raw TCR sequences were removed by the MiGEC pipeline during error correction. VDJ genes were aligned to IMGT germline references, and each clonotype was defined by a unique CDR3 amino acid sequence together with V-J genes. Clonal expansion, Shannon diversity and CDR3 relatedness were evaluated with VDJtools (CalcPairwiseDistances, ClusterSamples), while phylogenetic trees were built in CLCbio workbench. Clones with at least 8 unique UMIs were defined as expanded, with this threshold being based on coefficient-of-variation modelling across technical triplicates. TCRdb trimmed public reads at Q25 via fastp, called clones via MiXCR and kept in-frame beta chains. Rows with one shared CDR3 protein collapse into an entry with the most common genes and DNA. These V and J calls originate from TCRdb's pipeline instead of the authors' own analysis. The sample profile shows approximately 46,000 distinct CDR3 sequences; 3% of them were found once. The top ten constitute about 15% of the sample.

Taken from cysteine to phenylalanine, the CDR3 has 13 residues. The read is trimmed to its CDR3 DNA, 39 bases read in frame from base 1. V loses 4 bases of germline sequence and J loses 4 bases, and the interval between the two ends is 13 bases. In the germline V gene (reference sequence), CDR1 corresponds to DFQATT and CDR2 to SNEGSKA. For the unsorted PBMC libraries, 2 million PBMCs were stored in RNAlater at -80 degrees C until RNA extraction and were used to generate the libraries. Multiple sclerosis patients were enrolled in a US clinical protocol evaluating disease progression by magnetic resonance imaging. Peripheral blood underwent Ficoll-Hypaque density gradient centrifugation to isolate PBMCs, which were then cryopreserved in liquid nitrogen. This clonotype was detected ten times or more. Its cognate antigen has yet to be identified. Per-nucleotide qualities are absent, and no much larger clonotype sits a single base away.

The chain was built from TRBV20-1 and TRBJ2-5, with TRBD2 perhaps the D gene, on 6 matching bases. This sequence was found in a woman aged 45-59 years with multiple sclerosis. Sequenced input: PBMCs. The nucleotides read TGCAGTGCTATGACGGGGGTGAGAGAGACCCAGTACTTC. Its protein reads: CSAMTGVRETQYF.